This is a list of T cell receptor beta chains from one sample in a study of cytomegalovirus exposure and HLA in healthy donors. The table came from immunoSEQ multiplex PCR; TCRdb's copy has only in-frame clones and leaves some out. The sample yields some 150,000 clones, more than 60% seen once. Sequencing was performed on PBMCs. These TCRs come from a female donor in good health and CMV-seronegative. Each CDR3 is given with its conserved first and last residue. Fields, in order: V gene, D gene, clone size, J gene, CDR3 DNA, CDR3 protein. A D gene is named only where the DNA matches it firmly. Not every row has a clone size; where given, it reads once, few, many or a size class.

TRBV7-8	TRBD1	.	TRBJ1-1	TGTGCCAGCAGCTCCCGGACAGGGGGATCGGACACTGAAGCTTTCTTT	CASSSRTGGSDTEAFF
TRBV6-5	.	few	TRBJ1-1	TGTGCCAGCTCCGACAGGTCGTCGAACACTGAAGCTTTCTTT	CASSDRSSNTEAFF
TRBV25-1	TRBD1	.	TRBJ2-1	TGTGCCAGCGCTCCACAGGGGGCGCCGGACAATGAGCAGTTCTTC	CASAPQGAPDNEQFF
TRBV19	.	.	TRBJ2-1	TGTGCCAGTAGTATAACAGGGAGTGATTACAATGAGCAGTTCTTC	CASSITGSDYNEQFF
TRBV5-4	.	medium-sized	TRBJ2-7	TGTGCCAGCAGCTTGACTCAGGCCAACGAGCAGTACTTC	CASSLTQANEQYF
TRBV27	TRBD2	.	TRBJ2-1	TGTGCCAGCAGGGGGGTGGGGACTAGCGGCGTCTTC	CASRGVGTSGVF
TRBV6-5	.	.	TRBJ2-3	TGTGCCAGCAGGGCAGGGTCAGATACGCAGTATTTT	CASRAGSDTQYF
TRBV5-1	.	few	TRBJ1-5	TGCGCCAGCAGCTTGGCGGGGGGATATAGCAATCAGCCCCAGCATTTT	CASSLAGGYSNQPQHF
TRBV5-1	.	.	TRBJ1-6	TGCGCCAGCAGCTTGGAAGGGCAGGGAGGCTCACCCCTCCACTTT	CASSLEGQGGSPLHF
TRBV6-1	.	.	TRBJ1-5	TGTGCCAGCAGTGAAAATCGCAGGGTTGGCAATCAGCCCCAGCATTTT	CASSENRRVGNQPQHF
TRBV5-1	TRBD1	few	TRBJ1-2	TGCGCCAGCAGCCCAGACAGGGACTACTATGGCTACACCTTC	CASSPDRDYYGYTF
TRBV29-1	.	.	TRBJ2-7	TGCAGCGTTGAGTCGGACGGGGAGGAGACCTACGAGCAGTACTTC	CSVESDGEETYEQYF
TRBV28	.	.	TRBJ2-7	TGTGCCAGCATAAGGGGGAATTTCGGGTGCGAGCAGTACTTC	CASIRGNFGCEQYF
TRBV7-2	TRBD1	.	TRBJ2-1	TGTGCCAGCAGACAGACAGGGATCTCCTACAATGAGCAGTTCTTC	CASRQTGISYNEQFF
TRBV5-1	TRBD2	.	TRBJ2-1	TGCGCCAGCAGCTCACTCTCTAGCGGGTACAATGAGCAGTTCTTC	CASSSLSSGYNEQFF
TRBV28	.	.	TRBJ2-7	TGTGCCAGCAGTACCCTTGGGGCAGGGTTGGGGGAGCAGTACTTC	CASSTLGAGLGEQYF
TRBV7-3	.	.	TRBJ2-5	TGTGCCAGCAGCCCGACGGGGGGCGGGTTGGAGACCCAGTACTTC	CASSPTGGGLETQYF
TRBV28	.	once	TRBJ1-1	TGTGCCAGCAGGGGGGCCCCGTCCGCTGAAGCTTTCTTT	CASRGAPSAEAFF
TRBV5-5	TRBD1	.	TRBJ2-1	TGTGCCAGCAGTTGGGACAGCAGCTCCTACAATGAGCAGTTCTTC	CASSWDSSSYNEQFF
TRBV15	.	.	TRBJ2-5	TGTGCCACCAGCATGGGGAGTGGTAGCGCGCACCAGGAGACCCAGTACTTC	CATSMGSGSAHQETQYF
TRBV28	TRBD1	.	TRBJ1-6	TGTGCCAGCAGTTTATATGGAGACAGGGGGTCATACTCCTATAATTCACCCCTCCACTTT	CASSLYGDRGSYSYNSPLHF
TRBV5-4	.	.	TRBJ2-6	TGTGCCAGCAGCTTGGGGAGAACTGGGGCCAACGTCCTGACTTTC	CASSLGRTGANVLTF
TRBV29-1	TRBD1	.	TRBJ2-5	TGCAGCCTCCGGACAGGGGAAGAGACCCAGTACTTC	CSLRTGEETQYF
TRBV6-1	.	.	TRBJ2-3	TGTGCCAGCAGACCCACAGCAGATACGCAGTATTTT	CASRPTADTQYF
TRBV12-5	.	.	TRBJ1-6	TGTGCTAGTGGTTTGGGACGTCTAGAAGGGGCAGGGTCACCCCTCCACTTT	CASGLGRLEGAGSPLHF
TRBV6-1	.	.	TRBJ2-7	TGTGCCAGCAGTGGGACAGTTTACGAGCAGTACTTC	CASSGTVYEQYF
TRBV15	.	.	TRBJ1-3	TGTGCCACCAGCATATCCCGGACAGTAAGAAACACCATATATTTT	CATSISRTVRNTIYF
TRBV27	TRBD1	.	TRBJ1-2	TGTGCCAGCAGTTCGATCCCGGGACAGGGAATTGGAGGCTACACCTTC	CASSSIPGQGIGGYTF
TRBV6-1	TRBD1	.	TRBJ2-3	TGTGCCAGCAGTTCCCGACAGGGGGCAGATACGCAGTATTTT	CASSSRQGADTQYF
TRBV2	TRBD1	.	TRBJ2-5	TGTGCCAGCAGTGAAGAACAACGGACAGGGGTGCAAGAGACCCAGTACTTC	CASSEEQRTGVQETQYF
TRBV28	TRBD2	.	TRBJ2-3	TGTGCCAGCAGTTTAGCTAGCGGGAGGGTGTTCGATACAGATACGCAGTATTTT	CASSLASGRVFDTDTQYF
TRBV5-1	.	.	TRBJ2-1	TGCGCCAGCAGCTTGGATGCGGGGCCCAAGTTCTTC	CASSLDAGPKFF
TRBV7-9	TRBD1	.	TRBJ1-5	TGTTCCAGCAGCTCGGGACAGGGAAGCAATCAGCCCCAGCATTTT	CSSSSGQGSNQPQHF
TRBV2	.	.	TRBJ2-4	TGTGCCAGCAGTGAAGCCACAGGGAACATTCAGTACTTC	CASSEATGNIQYF
TRBV9	.	.	TRBJ2-7	TGTGCCAGCAGCGTAGGGTTCAGCTCCTACGAGCAGTACTTC	CASSVGFSSYEQYF
TRBV2	.	.	TRBJ1-5	TGTGCCAGCAGTGATTGGGCAGGGTTGGACAATCAGCCCCAGCATTTT	CASSDWAGLDNQPQHF
TRBV6-5	TRBD1	once	TRBJ1-1	TGTGCCAGCAGTTCCTCACAGGGGTCGAACACTGAAGCTTTCTTT	CASSSSQGSNTEAFF
TRBV7-3	.	.	TRBJ1-1	TGTGCCAGCAGCTCGGGGGGCCCCACTGAAGCTTTCTTT	CASSSGGPTEAFF
TRBV14	TRBD1	.	TRBJ1-1	TGTGCCAGCAGCCGCATTACAGGGGGCGAGAGTACTGAAGCTTTCTTT	CASSRITGGESTEAFF
TRBV9	TRBD2	few	TRBJ2-3	TGTGCCAGCAGCGTCCAGGGCCGGGGGGCAGATACGCAGTATTTT	CASSVQGRGADTQYF
TRBV5-5	TRBD2	few	TRBJ2-7	TGTGCCAGCAGCTTGGTTCCCGGGACTACCTACGAGCAGTACTTC	CASSLVPGTTYEQYF
TRBV7-2	.	.	TRBJ2-3	TGTGCCAGCAGCGTAGACGAGGCAGATACGCAGTATTTT	CASSVDEADTQYF
TRBV7-6	.	.	TRBJ2-2	TGTGCCAGCAGCTTAGCGAGGACGGGATTGGAGACCGGGGAGCTGTTTTTT	CASSLARTGLETGELFF
TRBV18	TRBD1	.	TRBJ1-1	TGTGCCAGCTCACCCCCGGGACAGACGTTTGAAGCTTTCTTT	CASSPPGQTFEAFF
TRBV30	.	.	TRBJ2-2	TGTGCCTGGAGTCCACAGAACACCGGGGAGCTGTTTTTT	CAWSPQNTGELFF
TRBV7-3	TRBD1	.	TRBJ1-2	TGTGCCAGCAGTACCGGGACAGGGTTCGGCTACACCTTC	CASSTGTGFGYTF
TRBV7-9	.	.	TRBJ2-3	TGTGCCAGCATCCCTGGTGGCAGCACAGATACGCAGTATTTT	CASIPGGSTDTQYF
TRBV2	.	.	TRBJ2-5	TGTGCCAGCAGTGAAGGGGCAGGGGAATTTGAGACCCAGTACTTC	CASSEGAGEFETQYF
TRBV27	TRBD1	.	TRBJ2-1	TGTGCCAGCAGTCCTGACAGGGAGCTGAACTACAATGAGCAGTTCTTC	CASSPDRELNYNEQFF
TRBV7-9	TRBD2	.	TRBJ2-1	TGTGCCAGCACGCCGACTAGCGGGGGCAGAAATGAGCAGTTCTTC	CASTPTSGGRNEQFF
TRBV10-1	.	once	TRBJ2-1	TGCGCCAGCAGTGGTGACGTGGGCTATGAGCAGTTCTTC	CASSGDVGYEQFF
TRBV27	.	.	TRBJ2-7	TGTGCCAGCAGTTTTTCGGCGGTCTACGAGCAGTACTTC	CASSFSAVYEQYF
TRBV6-5	TRBD1	.	TRBJ2-7	TGTGCCAGCAGAGGGGGCGGACAGATCTACGAGCAGTACTTC	CASRGGGQIYEQYF